The 18 T cell receptor beta chains listed next were all sequenced from one sample in a study of T cells expressing NK-cell markers. For each CDR3 protein, TCRdb gives one entry from its re-call of the 5' RACE reads, without DNA. The sample table sets out over 250,000 distinct CDR3 sequences. The sample taken for sequencing was blood T cells: a sorted CD56 or NKG2C T cell subset, CD4+ or CD8+ T cells, or bulk PBMC T cells (not recorded which). The receptors derive from a woman between 18 and 75 years old in good health.

The rearrangement links TRBV5-4 to TRBJ1-1; there is no DNA to check the TCRdb D call of TRBD1. The germline V gene has CDR1 SGHNT and CDR2 YYREEE (reference sequence). The CDR3 covers 16 residues. CDR3 sequence reads: CASSLSRDRGHTEAFF. Combining the CDR3 with reference TRBV5-4 and TRBJ1-1 gives the whole variable domain ETGVTQSPTHLIKTRGQQVTLRCSSQSGHNTVSWYQQALGQGPQFIFQYYREEENGRGNFPPRFSGLQFPNYSSELNVNALELDDSALYLCASSLSRDRGHTEAFFGQGTRLTVV.

The chain carries TRBV6-2 or TRBV6-3 and TRBJ1-1. The CDR3 is 13 amino acids. Per germline, CDR1 MNHEY and CDR2 SVGEGT. CDR3 loop: CASSQIKGTEAFF.

This sequence joins TRBV6-1 and TRBJ2-2. CDR1 and CDR2 from the germline V gene are MNHNS and SASEGT. The CDR3 covers 13 residues. The CDR3 protein is CASSPRFPRELFF.

The chain carries TRBV12-3 or TRBV12-4 and TRBJ2-7; the D call from TCRdb, TRBD1, cannot be confirmed without DNA. The CDR3 is 15 residues long. This chain's CDR3 is CASSPPSVRAYEQYF.

The rearrangement uses TRBV6-5 and TRBJ2-5; TCRdb names TRBD1, which stays unverified in the absence of DNA. This CDR3 is built from 17 residues. Looked up from germline, CDR1 is MNHEY and CDR2 is SVGAGI. CDR3 region: CASSYFTGERGEETQYF.

The gene calls are TRBV7-9 and TRBJ1-6. CDR1 is SEHNR and CDR2 is FQNEAQ in the germline V gene (reference sequence). This CDR3 has 14 amino acids. CDR3: CASSLSEGNSPLHF.

The V gene is TRBV5-1, the J gene TRBJ2-6; TCRdb gives TRBD2 as the D gene, but with no DNA this cannot be confirmed. CDR1 SGHRS and CDR2 YFSETQ come from the germline V gene. CDR3 size: 14 residues. CDR3 loop: CASSFGGEANVLTF.

V is TRBV6-2 or TRBV6-3 and J is TRBJ2-7; TCRdb gives TRBD1 as the D gene, but with no DNA this cannot be confirmed. The length of the CDR3 is 15 residues. Germline V gene lookup returns CDR1 MNHEY and CDR2 SVGEGT. CDR3 in amino acids: CASSLPGTVNHEQYF.

The chain employs TRBV20-1 and TRBJ2-4; TCRdb's D gene call, TRBD1, goes unchecked for lack of DNA. Germline assignment: CDR1 DFQATT and CDR2 SNEGSKA (reference sequence). CDR3 length: 15 residues. CDR3 amino acids: CSARTGSLAKNIQYF.

The gene calls are TRBV20-1 and TRBJ1-6; TCRdb proposes TRBD1, but this gene call is untestable without DNA. CDR1 and CDR2 (germline): DFQATT, SNEGSKA (reference sequence). The CDR3 extends over 14 amino acids. Here the CDR3 reads CSAKGTTDNSPLHF.

The V and J genes are TRBV12-3 or TRBV12-4 and TRBJ2-1; with no DNA, the TCRdb D assignment of TRBD2 cannot be verified. CDR3 length: 15 amino acids. The CDR3 is CASSPTSGDYNEQFF.

The chain joins TRBV2 to TRBJ2-3; the D gene TCRdb calls, TRBD1, cannot be checked with no DNA. CDR3 size: 15 residues. Germline CDR1 and CDR2: SNHLY and FYNNEI. This chain's CDR3 is CASSVDRGRLDTQYF.

The chain carries TRBV11-2 and TRBJ2-1; TCRdb selects TRBD1, and the lack of DNA leaves this call unchecked. The CDR3 is 14 amino acids. Germline V lookup: CDR1 SGHAT, CDR2 FQNNGV. CDR3: CASSLGGQGGEQFF.

The chain joins TRBV29-1 to TRBJ2-5; no DNA is available, so the TRBD1 call from TCRdb remains unchecked. Germline-derived CDR1 and CDR2 are SQVTM and ANQGSEA. The CDR3 runs to 13 residues. The CDR3 loop reads CSVEPDRGKTQYF.

CDR3 loop: CSARGWGTVQPQRQFF. The rearrangement uses TRBV20-1 and TRBJ2-1; the TRBD1 assignment by TCRdb is unverifiable without DNA. CDR3 length equals 16 residues. Per the germline V gene, CDR1 is DFQATT and CDR2 is SNEGSKA (reference sequence).

V and J are TRBV5-6 and TRBJ1-5. The CDR3 totals 17 residues. The germline V gene has CDR1 SGHDT and CDR2 YYEEEE. The chain's CDR3 is CASSSASLFGGNQPQHF. The full variable domain, completed using reference TRBV5-6 and TRBJ1-5, is DAGVTQSPTHLIKTRGQQVTLRCSPKSGHDTVSWYQQALGQGPQFIFQYYEEEERQRGNFPDRFSGHQFPNYSSELNVNALLLGDSALYLCASSSASLFGGNQPQHFGDGTRLSIL.

This chain joins TRBV28 and TRBJ2-1. The CDR3 loop spans 16 amino acids. Germline assignment: CDR1 MDHEN and CDR2 SYDVKM. The CDR3 loop is CASSLPTRNPYNEQFF. Combining the CDR3 with reference TRBV28 and TRBJ2-1 gives the whole variable domain DVKVTQSSRYLVKRTGEKVFLECVQDMDHENMFWYRQDPGLGLRLIYFSYDVKMKEKGDIPEGYSVSREKKERFSLILESASTNQTSMYLCASSLPTRNPYNEQFFGPGTRLTVL.

The rearrangement uses TRBV20-1 and TRBJ1-2. Per germline, CDR1 DFQATT and CDR2 SNEGSKA (reference sequence). The CDR3 totals 14 residues. This CDR3 is CSAHNTRPNYGYTF.